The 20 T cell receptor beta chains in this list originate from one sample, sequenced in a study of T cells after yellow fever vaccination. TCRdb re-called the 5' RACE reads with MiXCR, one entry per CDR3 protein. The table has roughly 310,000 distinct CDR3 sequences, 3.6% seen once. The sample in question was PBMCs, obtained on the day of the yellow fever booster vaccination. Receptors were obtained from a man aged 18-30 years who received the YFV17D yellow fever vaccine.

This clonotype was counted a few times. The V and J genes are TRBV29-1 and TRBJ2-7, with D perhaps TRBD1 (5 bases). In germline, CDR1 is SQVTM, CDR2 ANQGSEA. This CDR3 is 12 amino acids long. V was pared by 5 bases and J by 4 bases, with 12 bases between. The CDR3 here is CSVSRRVYEQYV. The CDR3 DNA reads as TGCAGCGTTTCCCGCAGGGTATACGAGCAGTACGTC.

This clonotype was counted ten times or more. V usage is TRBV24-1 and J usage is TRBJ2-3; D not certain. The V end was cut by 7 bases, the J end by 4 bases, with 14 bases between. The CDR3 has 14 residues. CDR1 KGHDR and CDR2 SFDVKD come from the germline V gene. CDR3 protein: CATRGGLGPDTQYF. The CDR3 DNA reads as TGTGCCACCAGGGGTGGTTTAGGCCCAGATACGCAGTATTTT.

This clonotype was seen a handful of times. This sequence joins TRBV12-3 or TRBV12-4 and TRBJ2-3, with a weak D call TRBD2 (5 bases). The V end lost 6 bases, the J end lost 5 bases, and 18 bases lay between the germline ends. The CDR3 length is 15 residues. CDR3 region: CASRSPWERGDTQYF. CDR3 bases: TGTGCCAGCAGATCCCCGTGGGAACGGGGAGATACGCAGTATTTT.

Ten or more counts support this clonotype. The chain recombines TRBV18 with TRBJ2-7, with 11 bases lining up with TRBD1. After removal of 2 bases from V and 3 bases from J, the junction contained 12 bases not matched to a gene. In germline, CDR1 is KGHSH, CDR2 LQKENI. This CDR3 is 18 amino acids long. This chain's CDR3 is CASSPDVDRTGGIYEQYF. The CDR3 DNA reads TGTGCCAGCTCACCAGATGTCGATAGGACAGGGGGCATCTACGAGCAGTACTTC.

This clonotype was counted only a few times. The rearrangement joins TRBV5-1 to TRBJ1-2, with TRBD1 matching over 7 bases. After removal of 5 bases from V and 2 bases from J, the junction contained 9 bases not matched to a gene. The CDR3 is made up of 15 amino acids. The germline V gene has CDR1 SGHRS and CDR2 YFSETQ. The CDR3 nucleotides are TGCGCCAGCAGGCCCGGACAGGTCTCGAACTATGGCTACACCTTC. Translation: CASRPGQVSNYGYTF.

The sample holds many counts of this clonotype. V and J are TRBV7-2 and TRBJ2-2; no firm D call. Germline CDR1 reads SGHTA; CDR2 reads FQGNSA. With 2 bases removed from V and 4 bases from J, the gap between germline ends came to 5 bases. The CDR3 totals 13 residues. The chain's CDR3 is CASSLFSTGELFF. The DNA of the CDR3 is TGTGCCAGCAGCTTATTTTCCACCGGGGAGCTGTTTTTT. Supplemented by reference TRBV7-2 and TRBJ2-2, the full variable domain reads GAGVSQSPSNKVTEKGKDVELRCDPISGHTALYWYRQSLGQGLEFLIYFQGNSAPDKSGLPSDRFSAERTGGSVSTLTIQRTQQEDSAVYLCASSLFSTGELFFGEGSRLTVL.

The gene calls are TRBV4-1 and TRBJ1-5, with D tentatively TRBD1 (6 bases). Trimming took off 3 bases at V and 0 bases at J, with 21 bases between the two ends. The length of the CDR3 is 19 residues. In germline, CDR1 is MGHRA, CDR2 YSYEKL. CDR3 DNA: TGCGCCAGCAGCCAGGAGGTATTTAAGTCGGGGGCTAGCAATCAGCCCCAGCATTTT. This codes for CASSQEVFKSGASNQPQHF.

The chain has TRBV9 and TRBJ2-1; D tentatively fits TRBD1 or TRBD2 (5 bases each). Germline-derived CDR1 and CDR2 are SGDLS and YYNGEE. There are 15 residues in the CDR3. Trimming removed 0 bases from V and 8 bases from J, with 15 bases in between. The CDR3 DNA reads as TGTGCCAGCAGCGTAGGGGGGACGGGGTTCTATGAGCAGTTCTTC. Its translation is CASSVGGTGFYEQFF.

The CDR3 region has the DNA TGTGCCAGCAGCTTTTGGGAAAGGGAGAACATTCAGTACTTC. Translating it yields CASSFWERENIQYF. This sequence joins TRBV5-4 and TRBJ2-4; a weak D match, TRBD2 (5 bases). CDR3 size: 14 residues. Germline V gene data show CDR1 as SGHNT and CDR2 as YYREEE (reference sequence). Between the trimmed V and J ends, which lost 2 bases and 7 bases, there was a span of 13 bases.

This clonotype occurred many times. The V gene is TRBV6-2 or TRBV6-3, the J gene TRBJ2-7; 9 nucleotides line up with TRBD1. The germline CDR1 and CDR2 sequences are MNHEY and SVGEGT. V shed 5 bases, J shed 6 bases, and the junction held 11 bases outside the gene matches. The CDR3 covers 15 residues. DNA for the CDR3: TGTGCCAGCAGTCGCCGGACAGGGGCGCCAGTCGAGCAGTACGTC. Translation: CASSRRTGAPVEQYV.

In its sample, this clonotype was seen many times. The CDR3 region has the DNA TGCAGCGTTGCAGGGGGCTCGAACACCGGGGAGCTGTTTTTT. Translated: CSVAGGSNTGELFF. The chain uses TRBV29-1 and TRBJ2-2; 8 bases map to TRBD1. From germline, CDR1 is SQVTM and CDR2 ANQGSEA. The CDR3 length is 14 residues. With V trimmed by 4 bases and J by 0 bases, 1 base remained unmatched.

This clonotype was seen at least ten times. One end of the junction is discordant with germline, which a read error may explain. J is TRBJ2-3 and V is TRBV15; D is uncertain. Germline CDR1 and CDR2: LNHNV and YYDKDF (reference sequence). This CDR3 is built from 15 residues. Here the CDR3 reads CATSVSHSYTDTRYF. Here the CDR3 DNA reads TGTGCCACCAGCGTAAGCCACAGTTACACAGATACGCGGTATTTT.

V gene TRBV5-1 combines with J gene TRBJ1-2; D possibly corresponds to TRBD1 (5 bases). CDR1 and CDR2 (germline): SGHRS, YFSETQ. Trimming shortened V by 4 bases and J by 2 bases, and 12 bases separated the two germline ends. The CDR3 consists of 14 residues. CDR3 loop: CASSGGGVNYGYTF. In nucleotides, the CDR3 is TGCGCCAGCAGCGGGGGAGGTGTAAACTATGGCTACACCTTC.

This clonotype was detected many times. Written as DNA, the CDR3 is TGCAGTGCTAGATCAGGGGACGCCTTAAGAGCTTTCTTT. Its protein product is CSARSGDALRAFF. V gene TRBV20-1 combines with J gene TRBJ1-1; D possibly corresponds to TRBD1 (6 bases). Germline V gives CDR1 DFQATT, CDR2 SNEGSKA (reference sequence). This CDR3 is built from 13 residues. Deletions cut 2 bases from V and 10 bases from J, with 17 bases between.

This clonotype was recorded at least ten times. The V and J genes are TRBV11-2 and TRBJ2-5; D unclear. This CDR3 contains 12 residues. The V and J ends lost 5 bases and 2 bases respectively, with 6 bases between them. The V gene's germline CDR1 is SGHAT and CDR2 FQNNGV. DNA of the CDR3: TGTGCCAGCAGCCGATTACAAGAGACCCAGTACTTC. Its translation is CASSRLQETQYF. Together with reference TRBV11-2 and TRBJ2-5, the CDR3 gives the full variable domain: EAGVAQSPRYKIIEKRQSVAFWCNPISGHATLYWYQQILGQGPKLLIQFQNNGVVDDSQLPKDRFSAERLKGVDSTLKIQPAKLEDSAVYLCASSRLQETQYFGPGTRLLVL.

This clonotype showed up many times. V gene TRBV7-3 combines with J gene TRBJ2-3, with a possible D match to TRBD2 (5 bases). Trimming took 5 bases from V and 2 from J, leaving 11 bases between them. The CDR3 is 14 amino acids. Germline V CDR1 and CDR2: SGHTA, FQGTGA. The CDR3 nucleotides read TGTGCCAGCAGCCCCCGGGGTTCCACAGATACGCAGTATTTT. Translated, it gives CASSPRGSTDTQYF. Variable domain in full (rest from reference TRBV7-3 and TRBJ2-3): GAGVSQTPSNKVTEKGKYVELRCDPISGHTALYWYRQSLGQGPEFLIYFQGTGAADDSGLPNDRFFAVRPEGSVSTLKIQRTERGDSAVYLCASSPRGSTDTQYFGPGTRLTVL.

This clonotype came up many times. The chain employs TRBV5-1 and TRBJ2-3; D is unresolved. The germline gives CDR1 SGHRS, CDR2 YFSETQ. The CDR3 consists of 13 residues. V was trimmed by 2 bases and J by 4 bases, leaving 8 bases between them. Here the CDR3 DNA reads TGCGCCAGCAGCTTCGTCGGACCAGATACGCAGTATTTT. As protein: CASSFVGPDTQYF.

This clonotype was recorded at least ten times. The DNA for the CDR3 is TGTGCCAGCAGCGTAGAGGGCAGTGGGAACACTGAAGCTTTCTTT. It is translated as CASSVEGSGNTEAFF. The chain uses TRBV9 and TRBJ1-1; D remains ambiguous. Trimming took 0 bases from V and 1 from J, leaving 10 bases between them. The germline CDR1 and CDR2 sequences are SGDLS and YYNGEE. The CDR3 has 15 residues.

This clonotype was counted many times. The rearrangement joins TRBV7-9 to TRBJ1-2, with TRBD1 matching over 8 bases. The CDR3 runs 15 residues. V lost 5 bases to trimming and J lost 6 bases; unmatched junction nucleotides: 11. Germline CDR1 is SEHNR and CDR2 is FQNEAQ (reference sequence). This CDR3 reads CASSRNLQGVDGYTF. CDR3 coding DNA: TGTGCCAGCAGCCGAAACTTACAGGGGGTCGATGGCTACACCTTC.

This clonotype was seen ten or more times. The CDR3 sequence: CASSLNQPQHF. DNA of the CDR3: TGTGCCAGCAGTTTAAATCAGCCCCAGCATTTT. This chain connects TRBV12-3 or TRBV12-4 to TRBJ1-5, with D hard to call. V lost 2 bases, J lost 4 bases, and 0 bases lay in between. The CDR3 extends over 11 amino acids.